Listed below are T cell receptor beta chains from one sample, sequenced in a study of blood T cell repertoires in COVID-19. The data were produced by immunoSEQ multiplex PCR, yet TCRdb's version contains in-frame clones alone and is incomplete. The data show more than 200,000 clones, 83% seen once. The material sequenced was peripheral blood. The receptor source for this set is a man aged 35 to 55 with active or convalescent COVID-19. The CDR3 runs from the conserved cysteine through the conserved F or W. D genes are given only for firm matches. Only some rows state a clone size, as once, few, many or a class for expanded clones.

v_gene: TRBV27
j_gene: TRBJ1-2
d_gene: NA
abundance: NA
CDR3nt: TGTGCCAGCAGACTAGGCCTGGGGGGCTACACCTTC
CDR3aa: CASRLGLGGYTF

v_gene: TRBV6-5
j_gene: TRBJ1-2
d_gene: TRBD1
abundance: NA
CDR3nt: TGTGCCAGCAGTTACTCAGGACAGGCCTCTGTCTATGGCTACACCTTC
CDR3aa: CASSYSGQASVYGYTF

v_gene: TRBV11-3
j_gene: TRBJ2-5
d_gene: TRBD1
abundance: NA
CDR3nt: TGTGCCAGCAGCTGGACAGGGAGCAGGGAGACCCAGTACTTC
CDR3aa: CASSWTGSRETQYF

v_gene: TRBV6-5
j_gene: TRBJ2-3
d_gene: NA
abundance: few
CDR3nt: TGTGCCAGCCTCCGGAGTCCCACTAGCGATACGCAGTATTTT
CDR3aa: CASLRSPTSDTQYF

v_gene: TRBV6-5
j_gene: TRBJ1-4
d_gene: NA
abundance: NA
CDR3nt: TGTGCCAGCAGTTACGGAGGATACAATGAAAAACTGTTTTTT
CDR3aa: CASSYGGYNEKLFF

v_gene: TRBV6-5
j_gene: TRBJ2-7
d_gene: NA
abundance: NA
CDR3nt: TGTGCCAGCAGGGCCACAGGGGGGGTACACCACGAGCAGTACTTC
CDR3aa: CASRATGGVHHEQYF

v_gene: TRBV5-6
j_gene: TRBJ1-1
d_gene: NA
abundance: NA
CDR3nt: TGTGCCAGCAGGACCCTCAGGGAAACAACTGAAGCTTTCTTT
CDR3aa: CASRTLRETTEAFF

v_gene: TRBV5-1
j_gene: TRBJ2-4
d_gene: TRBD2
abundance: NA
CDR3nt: TGCGCCAGCAGCCCGGGACTAGCGGGAGGGCTTCAGTACTTC
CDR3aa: CASSPGLAGGLQYF

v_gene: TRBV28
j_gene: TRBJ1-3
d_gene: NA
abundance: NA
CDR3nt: TGTGCCAGCAGTTTAGCGAGCTCTGGAAACACCATATATTTT
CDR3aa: CASSLASSGNTIYF

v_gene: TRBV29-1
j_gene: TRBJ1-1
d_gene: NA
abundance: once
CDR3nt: TGCAGCGTTGCTAGGGGGTTGGCGGGCGAAGCTTTCTTT
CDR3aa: CSVARGLAGEAFF

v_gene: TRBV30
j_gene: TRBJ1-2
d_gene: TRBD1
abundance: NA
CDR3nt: TGTGCCTGGCTCCCGGACAGGGTTAATGGCTACACCTTC
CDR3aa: CAWLPDRVNGYTF

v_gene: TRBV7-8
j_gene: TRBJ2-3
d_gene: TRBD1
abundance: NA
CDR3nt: TGTGCCAGCAGCTTATGGACAGGGAGCACAGATACGCAGTATTTT
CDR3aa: CASSLWTGSTDTQYF

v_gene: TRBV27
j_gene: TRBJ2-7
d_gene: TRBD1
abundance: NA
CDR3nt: TGTGCCAGCAGTTGGGGGACAGGGGGATCCTACGAGCAGTACTTC
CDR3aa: CASSWGTGGSYEQYF

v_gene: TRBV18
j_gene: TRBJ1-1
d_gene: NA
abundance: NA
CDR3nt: TGTGCCAGCTTCGAGTGGGGACAGAACACTGAAGCTTTCTTT
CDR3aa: CASFEWGQNTEAFF

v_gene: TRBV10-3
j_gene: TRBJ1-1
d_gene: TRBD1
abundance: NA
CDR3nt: TGTGCCATCAGTGATTTGGGACAGGGGGCTGGGACTGAAGCTTTCTTT
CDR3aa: CAISDLGQGAGTEAFF

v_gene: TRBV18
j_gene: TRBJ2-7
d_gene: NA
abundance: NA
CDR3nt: TGTGCCAGCTCATATAATCAGGGGTCCTACGAGCAGTACTTC
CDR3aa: CASSYNQGSYEQYF

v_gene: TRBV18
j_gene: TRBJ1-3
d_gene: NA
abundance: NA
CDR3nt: TGTGCCAGCTCACCAGGAGGGGCCGGAAACACCATATATTTT
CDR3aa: CASSPGGAGNTIYF

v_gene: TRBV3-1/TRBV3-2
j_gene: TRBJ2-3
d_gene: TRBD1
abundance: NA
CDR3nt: TGTGCCAGCCAGGGGGCGAAAAGCACAGATACGCAGTATTTT
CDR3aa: CASQGAKSTDTQYF

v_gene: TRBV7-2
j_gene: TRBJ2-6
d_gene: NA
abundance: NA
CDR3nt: TGTGCCAGCAGCTTAAACGGAGGAGTTGGGGTCCTGACTTTC
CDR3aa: CASSLNGGVGVLTF

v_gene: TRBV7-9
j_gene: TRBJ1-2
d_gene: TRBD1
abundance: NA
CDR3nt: TGTGCCAGCAGCAGGGAACAGGGGGGTGTCGCTGGCTACACCTTC
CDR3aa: CASSREQGGVAGYTF

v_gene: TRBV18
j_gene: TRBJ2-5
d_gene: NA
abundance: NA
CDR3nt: TGTGCCAGCTCACCGACGGGAGAAGAGACCCAGTACTTC
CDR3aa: CASSPTGEETQYF

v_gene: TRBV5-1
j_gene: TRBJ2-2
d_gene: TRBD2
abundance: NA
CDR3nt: TGCGCCAGCAGCATATCTAGCGGGAGGGGCACCGGGGAGCTGTTTTTT
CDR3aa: CASSISSGRGTGELFF